The T cell receptor (beta chain) described here comes from a study of post-analysis software for immune sequencing data. Whole-study results and caveats: Among multiple sclerosis patients, normalized Chao1 diversity was significantly below that of controls. Strong same-batch co-clustering of samples appeared with F measure clustering.

Sequencing libraries made from TCR beta cDNA carried unique molecular identifiers. TCRdb processed the PCR reads anew with MiXCR; each CDR3 protein has one entry. This sample has hundreds of thousands of distinct CDR3 sequences, with 53% found just once. This clonotype was counted between two and nine times. The target antigen is unknown. Sequences were obtained from blood. The sequence was collected from a girl aged 10-17 years with multiple sclerosis.

The DNA of the CDR3 is TGCAGTGCTGGCGGGAGGGCGACTGGGGCCAACGTCCTGACTTTC. The encoded protein is CSAGGRATGANVLTF. The genes are TRBV20-1 and TRBJ2-6, with TRBD2 matching 9 bases. The CDR3 consists of 15 residues. V lost 5 bases to trimming and J lost 2 bases; unmatched junction nucleotides: 4. In germline, CDR1 is DFQATT, CDR2 SNEGSKA (reference sequence).